The 32 T cell receptor beta chains given below trace back to one sample, sequenced in a study of T cell repertoires in cytomegalovirus infection. Using its own MiXCR run on the reads, TCRdb lists one record per CDR3 protein. This sample has 200,000 to 300,000 distinct CDR3 sequences, with roughly an eighth found just once. The specimen was PBMCs. The receptors were sampled from a human donor in good health (CMV status not recorded). Some clones in this sample may be carry-over from other donors' samples.

This clonotype was seen only a few times. The chain has TRBV6-5 and TRBJ2-7, with 9 nucleotides matching TRBD1. The V gene end was trimmed by 6 bases and the J gene end by 1 base; junction bases not matched to a gene: 7. The CDR3 sequence is 15 residues long. Germline CDR1 MNHEY, CDR2 SVGAGI. The CDR3 protein is CASSSPGTGSYEQYF. The CDR3 nucleotides are TGTGCCAGCAGCAGCCCCGGGACAGGGTCCTACGAGCAGTACTTC.

This clonotype appeared a few times. V usage is TRBV5-6 and J usage is TRBJ2-1; TRBD2 matches at 8 bases. The J segment lost 1 base and the V segment lost 0 bases, leaving 9 bases of the junction unmatched. The germline V gene encodes CDR1 SGHDT and CDR2 YYEEEE. The CDR3 sequence is 18 residues long. The CDR3 spells CASSLGWTSRISYNEQFF. DNA for the CDR3: TGTGCCAGCAGCTTGGGATGGACTAGCCGAATTTCCTACAATGAGCAGTTCTTC.

This clonotype occurred a few times. The chain has TRBV6-2 or TRBV6-3 and TRBJ1-2, with 9 bases matching TRBD1. CDR3 size: 15 residues. The germline gives CDR1 MNHEY, CDR2 SVGEGT. Trimming at V came to 2 bases and at J to 7 bases, leaving 8 bases not matched to a gene. For the CDR3, the DNA is TGTGCCAGCAGTTACCCCGCTGGACAGGGGTTTGGCTACACCTTC. Its protein is CASSYPAGQGFGYTF.

This clonotype was counted a few times. The J gene is TRBJ1-1, the V gene TRBV20-1; D gene uncertain. Between the trimmed V and J ends, which lost 7 bases and 2 bases, there was a span of 14 bases. The CDR3 spans 13 residues. The germline V gene has CDR1 DFQATT and CDR2 SNEGSKA (reference sequence). The CDR3 sequence is CSVTDLANTEAFF. The CDR3 bases are TGCAGTGTTACGGACTTAGCAAACACTGAAGCTTTCTTT.

The sample holds a few counts of this clonotype. This chain links TRBV5-5 with TRBJ2-1; TRBD1 matches 11 bases. Germline V gene sequence: CDR1 SGHKS, CDR2 YYEKEE (reference sequence). The trim removed 4 bases at V and 5 bases at J, leaving 5 bases unmatched. The CDR3 runs to 15 residues. The CDR3, as DNA: TGTGCCAGCAGCCGGGACAGGGGGGGCCACAATGAGCAGTTCTTC. Translated: CASSRDRGGHNEQFF.

This clonotype was found many times. The gene calls are TRBV28 and TRBJ1-5, with 8 bases lining up with TRBD1. CDR1 is MDHEN and CDR2 is SYDVKM in the germline V gene. The CDR3 has 14 residues. Trimming took 7 bases from V and 9 from J; bases not matched to a gene: 11. The CDR3 sequence: CASNDGTGLSPQHF. The CDR3 nucleotides read TGTGCCAGCAATGACGGGACAGGCCTCTCGCCCCAGCATTTT.

The CDR3 nucleotides read TGTGCCAGCAGCGAGACAGTTCGAGGTAATCAGCCCCAGCATTTT. Its translation is CASSETVRGNQPQHF. The J gene is TRBJ1-5, the V gene TRBV28, with a possible D match to TRBD1 (5 bases). V lost 6 bases to trimming and J lost 4 bases, with 16 bases between them. The CDR3 length is 15 residues. Germline CDR1 is MDHEN and CDR2 is SYDVKM.

This clonotype was counted ten times or more. V is TRBV7-2 and J is TRBJ1-3; D remains ambiguous. This CDR3 comprises 12 residues. The germline CDR1 and CDR2 sequences are SGHTA and FQGNSA. Trimming took 4 bases from V and 3 from J, leaving 4 bases between them. For the CDR3, the DNA is TGTGCCAGCAGCTACGATGGAAACACCATATATTTT. It yields the protein CASSYDGNTIYF.

This clonotype appeared many times. V is TRBV7-2 and J is TRBJ2-1; D is ambiguous. CDR1 and CDR2 from the germline V gene are SGHTA and FQGNSA. V gave up 1 base and J gave up 15 bases, with 13 bases separating them. The CDR3 is 12 amino acids. CDR3 bases: TGTGCCAGCAGCTTAGGAAGTCGTGGGCCGTTCTTC. Encoded protein: CASSLGSRGPFF.

This clonotype was recorded many times. The chain joins TRBV7-2 to TRBJ1-6, with TRBD1 matching over 8 bases. The V gene's germline CDR1 is SGHTA and CDR2 FQGNSA. This CDR3 region has 17 residues. With V trimmed by 4 bases and J by 8 bases, 13 bases remained unmatched. The CDR3: CASSYQRTGNVYSPLHF. In DNA form, the CDR3 reads TGTGCCAGCAGCTACCAGCGGACAGGGAATGTATATTCACCCCTCCACTTT.

This chain connects TRBV5-1 to TRBJ2-1, with 10 bases that match TRBD2. The germline gives CDR1 SGHRS, CDR2 YFSETQ. The V segment lost 5 bases and the J segment 10 bases; nucleotides outside the gene matches: 12. The CDR3 covers 15 residues. CDR3 nucleotide sequence: TGCGCCAGCAGTGGTGACAGCGGGAGGGCCCGGGAGCAGTTCTTC. This codes for CASSGDSGRAREQFF.

This clonotype was recorded many times. The chain is built from TRBV7-2 and TRBJ2-7; 9 positions match TRBD2. Germline V lookup: CDR1 SGHTA, CDR2 FQGNSA. V was pared by 1 base and J by 2 bases, with 0 bases of the junction left unmatched. The CDR3 extends over 14 amino acids. CDR3 protein: CASSLERGAYEQYF. The DNA for the CDR3 is TGTGCCAGCAGCTTAGAGCGGGGGGCCTACGAGCAGTACTTC.

The rearrangement joins TRBV6-2 or TRBV6-3 to TRBJ1-1; D uncertain. In germline, CDR1 is MNHEY, CDR2 SVGEGT. The CDR3 is 12 amino acids. Between the trimmed V and J ends, which lost 8 bases and 3 bases, there was a span of 10 bases. The DNA for the CDR3 is TGTGCCAGCCTAGGACCGTACACTGAAGCTTTCTTT. Encoded protein: CASLGPYTEAFF.

The chain has TRBV2 and TRBJ1-2; TRBD1 is a possible D gene (5 bases). Germline CDR1 SNHLY, CDR2 FYNNEI. The length of the CDR3 is 15 residues. Trimming shortened V by 7 bases and J by 2 bases, and 17 bases separated the two germline ends. The CDR3: CASTTGEGRNYGYTF. CDR3 in DNA: TGTGCCAGCACCACTGGGGAGGGGAGGAACTATGGCTACACCTTC.

This clonotype was observed at least ten times. The chain uses TRBV7-3 and TRBJ2-6; no reliable D call. CDR3 length equals 18 residues. Deletions cut 5 bases from V and 2 bases from J, with 19 bases between. Germline V gene lookup returns CDR1 SGHTA and CDR2 FQGTGA. The CDR3 sequence is CASSIVGGIHPGANVLTF. CDR3 DNA sequence: TGTGCCAGCAGCATTGTAGGTGGGATACATCCTGGGGCCAACGTCCTGACTTTC.

CDR3 region: CASSIGWGNQETQYF. The CDR3 DNA reads TGTGCCAGTAGTATTGGTTGGGGGAACCAAGAGACCCAGTACTTC. V usage is TRBV19 and J usage is TRBJ2-5; perhaps D is TRBD1 or TRBD2 (5 bases each). V was shortened by 3 bases and J by 0 bases, with 11 bases between the two germline ends. This CDR3 contains 15 residues. Looked up from germline, CDR1 is LNHDA and CDR2 is SQIVND (reference sequence).

This chain uses TRBV2 with TRBJ2-3; tentative D call: TRBD2 (5 bases). The germline V gene has CDR1 SNHLY and CDR2 FYNNEI. This CDR3 is built from 14 residues. With 3 bases removed from V and 4 bases from J, the gap between germline ends came to 11 bases. The CDR3 region is CASSESGHPDTQYF. The CDR3 nucleotides are TGTGCCAGCAGTGAGAGCGGTCATCCAGATACGCAGTATTTT.

This clonotype was seen once. The V call is TRBV15, the J call TRBJ1-2; 7 bases fit TRBD1. The CDR3 contains 14 residues. V was pared by 2 bases and J by 3 bases, with 3 bases of the junction left unmatched. Germline V lookup: CDR1 LNHNV, CDR2 YYDKDF (reference sequence). DNA for the CDR3: TGTGCCACCAGCAGACGGGGACAGCACTATGGCTACACCTTC. Protein product: CATSRRGQHYGYTF.

This clonotype was observed many times. This chain uses TRBV7-9 with TRBJ2-7, with D tentatively TRBD2 (5 bases). Between the trimmed V and J ends, which lost 2 bases and 4 bases, there was a span of 15 bases. The CDR3 consists of 15 residues. Germline values: CDR1 SEHNR, CDR2 FQNEAQ (reference sequence). The CDR3 DNA is TGTGCCAGCAGCTTACTTCCGGAGGTTGGGTACGAGCAGTACTTC. This gives the protein CASSLLPEVGYEQYF.

In this sample, this clonotype turned up a few times. The chain has TRBV28 and TRBJ2-7; 7 bases are a match to TRBD2. V shed 7 bases, J shed 5 bases, and the junction held 17 bases outside the gene matches. This CDR3 comprises 16 residues. Germline CDR1 reads MDHEN; CDR2 reads SYDVKM. Here the CDR3 reads CASISRSGELRHEQYF. CDR3 nucleotide sequence: TGTGCCAGCATAAGTCGGAGCGGGGAACTAAGACACGAGCAGTACTTC. Filled out from reference TRBV28 and TRBJ2-7, the complete variable domain reads DVKVTQSSRYLVKRTGEKVFLECVQDMDHENMFWYRQDPGLGLRLIYFSYDVKMKEKGDIPEGYSVSREKKERFSLILESASTNQTSMYLCASISRSGELRHEQYFGPGTRLTVT.

The chain joins TRBV4-1 to TRBJ1-1; D is undetermined. The CDR3 covers 13 residues. Germline CDR1 reads MGHRA; CDR2 reads YSYEKL. Trimming cost V 0 bases and J 6 bases, with 8 bases left between them. CDR3 protein: CASSQDDRAEAFF. CDR3 in DNA: TGCGCCAGCAGCCAAGATGATAGGGCTGAAGCTTTCTTT.

This clonotype was seen at least ten times. The chain joins TRBV29-1 to TRBJ2-1; 9 nucleotides line up with TRBD2. This CDR3 has 16 residues. The germline CDR1 and CDR2 sequences are SQVTM and ANQGSEA. CDR3 loop: CSQPPNSGSGSDEQFF. The DNA for the CDR3 is TGCAGTCAACCCCCTAATAGCGGGAGCGGAAGCGATGAGCAGTTCTTC.

This clonotype came up a few times. The rearrangement uses TRBV20-1 and TRBJ2-2; no clear D gene. The CDR3 has 11 amino acids. Germline V CDR1 and CDR2: DFQATT, SNEGSKA (reference sequence). The germline V and J ends were trimmed by 5 bases and 8 bases, with 9 bases remaining between them. The CDR3 is CSAFMRGELFF. The CDR3 DNA follows: TGCAGTGCTTTTATGAGAGGGGAGCTGTTTTTT.

The chain couples TRBV2 to TRBJ2-7, with D perhaps given as TRBD1 or TRBD2 (7 bases each). The CDR3 is 15 amino acids. With 7 bases removed from V and 1 base from J, the gap between germline ends came to 17 bases. Germline values: CDR1 SNHLY, CDR2 FYNNEI. The CDR3 protein is CASMPQGGRSYEQYF. The DNA of the CDR3 is TGTGCCAGCATGCCCCAGGGGGGGCGTTCCTACGAGCAGTACTTC.

This chain joins TRBV20-1 and TRBJ2-1; 10 bases line up with TRBD2. Losses at the gene ends were 3 bases for V and 6 bases for J; bases not matched to a gene: 14. Germline lookup yields CDR1 DFQATT and CDR2 SNEGSKA (reference sequence). The CDR3 loop spans 17 amino acids. The CDR3 region has the DNA TGCAGTGCTAGTCTAGCGGGAGAGCCCCCCACGGGCAATGAGCAGTTCTTC. Its protein product is CSASLAGEPPTGNEQFF.

The chain employs TRBV5-1 and TRBJ2-7, with 7 bases lining up with TRBD1. The length of the CDR3 is 14 residues. With 0 bases clipped from V and 3 bases from J, the junction kept 3 bases outside the gene matches. CDR1 and CDR2 (germline): SGHRS, YFSETQ. For the CDR3, the DNA is TGCGCCAGCAGCTTGGCGGGACAGAACTACGAGCAGTACTTC. Amino acid sequence: CASSLAGQNYEQYF.

This clonotype was counted many times. The chain couples TRBV7-2 to TRBJ1-2; 9 bases align to TRBD1. V shed 1 base and J 8 bases; nucleotides not matched to a gene: 8. Germline loops: CDR1 SGHTA, CDR2 FQGNSA. The CDR3 totals 15 residues. The CDR3 bases are TGTGCCAGCAGCTTAGACGTGGGGACAGGGAACGGCTACACCTTC. Residues: CASSLDVGTGNGYTF.

This clonotype has a count of ten or more. J is TRBJ1-6 and V is TRBV20-1; D may be TRBD1 (5 bases). The germline V gene encodes CDR1 DFQATT and CDR2 SNEGSKA (reference sequence). This CDR3 contains 14 residues. V was pared by 3 bases and J by 9 bases, with 15 bases between. This chain's CDR3 is CSARGSGQGSPLHF. The CDR3 DNA reads as TGCAGTGCTAGGGGGTCAGGGCAGGGTTCACCCCTCCACTTT.

The gene calls are TRBV29-1 and TRBJ2-7; D not resolved. CDR3 length: 13 amino acids. CDR1 is SQVTM, CDR2 ANQGSEA, per germline. With 6 bases removed from V and 9 bases from J, the gap between germline ends came to 21 bases. The CDR3 protein is CSVLLNPHLGQYF. CDR3 bases: TGCAGCGTCTTGCTCAATCCACACCTAGGGCAGTACTTC.

This clonotype was observed at least ten times. The chain carries TRBV12-3 or TRBV12-4 and TRBJ1-3, with D hard to call. V shed 6 bases and J shed 0 bases, with 12 bases lying between them. The CDR3 runs 15 residues. In nucleotides, the CDR3 is TGTGCCAGCAGCAAGCAGCAACGCTCTGGAAACACCATATATTTT. It codes for CASSKQQRSGNTIYF.

This clonotype was seen only a few times. The J gene is TRBJ1-1, the V gene TRBV20-1; D is unclear. Looked up from germline, CDR1 is DFQATT and CDR2 is SNEGSKA (reference sequence). CDR3 size: 11 residues. The V gene lost 5 bases and the J gene lost 4 bases, with 8 bases spanning the gap. The CDR3 sequence: CSARRVTEAFF. CDR3 DNA: TGCAGTGCTCGCCGGGTCACTGAAGCTTTCTTT.

This clonotype was counted ten times or more. The V gene is TRBV28, the J gene TRBJ2-7, with TRBD1 matching 7 bases. The CDR3 covers 15 residues. V dropped 2 bases and J dropped 5; count of bases not matched to a gene: 9. Germline values: CDR1 MDHEN, CDR2 SYDVKM. The CDR3 DNA is TGTGCCAGCAGTTTACCCCTAGGACAGGCCCACGAGCAGTACTTC. This encodes CASSLPLGQAHEQYF.